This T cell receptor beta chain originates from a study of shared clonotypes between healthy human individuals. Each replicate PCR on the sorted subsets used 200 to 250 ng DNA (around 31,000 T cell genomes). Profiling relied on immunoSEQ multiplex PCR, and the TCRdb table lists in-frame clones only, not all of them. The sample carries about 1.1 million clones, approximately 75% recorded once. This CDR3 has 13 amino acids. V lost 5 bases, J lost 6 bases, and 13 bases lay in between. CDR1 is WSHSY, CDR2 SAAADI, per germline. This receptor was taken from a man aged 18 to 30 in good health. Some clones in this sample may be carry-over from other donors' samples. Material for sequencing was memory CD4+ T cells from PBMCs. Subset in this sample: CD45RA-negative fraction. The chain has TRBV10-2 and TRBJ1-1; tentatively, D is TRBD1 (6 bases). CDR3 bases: TGCGCCAGCAGTCTATACCGGACAGCTGAAGCTTTCTTT. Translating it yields CASSLYRTAEAFF.